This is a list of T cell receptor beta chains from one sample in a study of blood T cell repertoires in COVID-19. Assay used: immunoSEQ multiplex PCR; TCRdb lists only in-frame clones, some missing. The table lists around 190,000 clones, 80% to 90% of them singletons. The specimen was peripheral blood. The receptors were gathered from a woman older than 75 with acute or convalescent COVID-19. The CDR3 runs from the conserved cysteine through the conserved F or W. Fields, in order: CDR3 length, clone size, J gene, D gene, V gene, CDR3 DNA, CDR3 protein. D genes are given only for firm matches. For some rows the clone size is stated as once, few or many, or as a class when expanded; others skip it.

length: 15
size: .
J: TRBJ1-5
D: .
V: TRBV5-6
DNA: TGTGCCAGCAGCTTGGGGCAGGTGAGCGGTCAGCCCCAGCATTTT
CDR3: CASSLGQVSGQPQHF

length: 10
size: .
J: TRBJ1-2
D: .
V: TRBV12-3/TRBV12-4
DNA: TGTGCCAGCAGTCGCGCTGGCTACACCTTC
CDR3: CASSRAGYTF

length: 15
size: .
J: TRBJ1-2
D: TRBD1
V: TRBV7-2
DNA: TGTGCCAGCAGCTTAGAGCCGGGACAGAACTATGGCTACACCTTC
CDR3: CASSLEPGQNYGYTF

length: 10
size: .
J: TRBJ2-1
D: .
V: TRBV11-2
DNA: TGTGCCAGCAGCTTACGTGAGCAGTTCTTC
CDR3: CASSLREQFF

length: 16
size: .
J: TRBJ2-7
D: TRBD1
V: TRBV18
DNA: TGTGCCAGCTCACCATTACTGGGAGAGGGGGCTTACGAGCAGTACTTC
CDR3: CASSPLLGEGAYEQYF

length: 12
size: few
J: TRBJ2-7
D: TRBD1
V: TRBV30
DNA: TGTGCCTGGGGACAGGGAGGTAACGAGCAGTACTTC
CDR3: CAWGQGGNEQYF

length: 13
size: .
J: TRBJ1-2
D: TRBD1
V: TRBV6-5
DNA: TGTGCCAGCAGGGGGGACAGGGGCCATGGCTACACCTTC
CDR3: CASRGDRGHGYTF

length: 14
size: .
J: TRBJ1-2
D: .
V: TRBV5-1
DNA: TGCGCCAGCAGCTTGGATTTGATGAGGGGGGGCTACACCTTC
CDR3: CASSLDLMRGGYTF

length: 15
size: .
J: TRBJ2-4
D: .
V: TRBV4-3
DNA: TGCGCCAGCAGCCAAGTCTCGGCTCCCCGGGGCATTCAGTACTTC
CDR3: CASSQVSAPRGIQYF

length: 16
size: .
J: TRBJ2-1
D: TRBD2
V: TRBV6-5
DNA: TGTGCCAGCAGTTCCGTTAGCGGGACTGGGAAGGGTGAGCAGTTCTTC
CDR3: CASSSVSGTGKGEQFF

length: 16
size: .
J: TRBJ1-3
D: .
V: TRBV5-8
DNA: TGTGCCAGCAGCTTGGCCGGAGGGACGGGACGTCACACCATATATTTT
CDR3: CASSLAGGTGRHTIYF

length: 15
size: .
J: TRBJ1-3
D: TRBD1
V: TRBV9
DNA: TGTGCCAGCAGCACTTGGACAGGGGCTGGAAACACCATATATTTT
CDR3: CASSTWTGAGNTIYF

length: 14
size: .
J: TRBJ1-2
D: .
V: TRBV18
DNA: TGTGCCAGCTCACCCGACAGCACTATCTATGGCTACACCTTC
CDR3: CASSPDSTIYGYTF

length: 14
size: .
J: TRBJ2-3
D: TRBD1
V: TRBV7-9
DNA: TGTGCCAGCAGCCGTACAGGGGGCACAGATACGCAGTATTTT
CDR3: CASSRTGGTDTQYF

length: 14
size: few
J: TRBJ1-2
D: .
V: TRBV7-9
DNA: TGTGCCAGCCGCTTGGGGGGGGCGGTTGCTGGCTACACCTTC
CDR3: CASRLGGAVAGYTF

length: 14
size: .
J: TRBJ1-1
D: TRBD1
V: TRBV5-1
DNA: TGCGCCAGCAGCTTGGACAGGGGGGGCACTGAAGCTTTCTTT
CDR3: CASSLDRGGTEAFF

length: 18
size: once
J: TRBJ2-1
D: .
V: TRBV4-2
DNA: TGTGCCAGCAGCCAAGATGTGGCGGGGCATAGCTCCTACAATGAGCAGTTCTTC
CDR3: CASSQDVAGHSSYNEQFF

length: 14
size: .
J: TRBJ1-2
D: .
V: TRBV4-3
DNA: TGCGCCAGCAGCCAAGGCCCCCCACCGGAGGGCTACACCTTC
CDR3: CASSQGPPPEGYTF

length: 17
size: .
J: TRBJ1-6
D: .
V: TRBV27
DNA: TGTGCCAGCAGTATCACAGGGATCGAAGGATATAATTCACCCCTCCACTTT
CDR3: CASSITGIEGYNSPLHF

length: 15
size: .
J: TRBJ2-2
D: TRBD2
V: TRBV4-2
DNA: TGTGCCAGCAGCCCAGGACTAGTTTCCGCCGGGGAGCTGTTTTTT
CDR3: CASSPGLVSAGELFF

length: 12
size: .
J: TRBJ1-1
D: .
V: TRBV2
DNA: TGTGCCAGCAGCGCCCGGTGGTCGGAAGCTTTCTTT
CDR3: CASSARWSEAFF

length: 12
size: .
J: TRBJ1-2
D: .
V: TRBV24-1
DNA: TGTGCCACCAGTGATGGGGGCCCTGGCTACACCTTC
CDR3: CATSDGGPGYTF

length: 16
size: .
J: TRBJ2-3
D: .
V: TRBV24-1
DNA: TGTGCCACCAGTGATCGGCATAGTGACCGGGCAGATACGCAGTATTTT
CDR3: CATSDRHSDRADTQYF

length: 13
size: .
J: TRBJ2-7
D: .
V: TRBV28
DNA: TGTGCCAGCAGCCGTAGCAGGGGAGGGGAGCAGTACTTC
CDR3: CASSRSRGGEQYF

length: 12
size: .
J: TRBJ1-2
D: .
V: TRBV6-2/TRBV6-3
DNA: TGTGCCAGCAGTTGGGCAGCTTATGGCTACACCTTC
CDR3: CASSWAAYGYTF

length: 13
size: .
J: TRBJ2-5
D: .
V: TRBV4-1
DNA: TGCGCCAGCAGCATCCAGGGAGGAGAGACCCAGTACTTC
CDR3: CASSIQGGETQYF

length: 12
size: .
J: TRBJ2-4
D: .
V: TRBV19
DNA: TGTGCCAGTAGCGGGAGATGGAACATTCAGTACTTC
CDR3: CASSGRWNIQYF

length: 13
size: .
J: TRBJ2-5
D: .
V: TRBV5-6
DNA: TGTGCCAGCAGCTTGGGGCCTAGGGAGACCCAGTACTTC
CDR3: CASSLGPRETQYF

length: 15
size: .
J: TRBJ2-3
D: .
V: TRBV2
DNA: TGTGCCAGCAGTGAAGCCATGGCCAGCACAGATACGCAGTATTTT
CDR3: CASSEAMASTDTQYF

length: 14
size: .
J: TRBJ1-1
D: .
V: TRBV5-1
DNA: TGCGCCAGCAAGTACTTATCTGCCCAGGGATCGGCTTTCTTT
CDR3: CASKYLSAQGSAFF

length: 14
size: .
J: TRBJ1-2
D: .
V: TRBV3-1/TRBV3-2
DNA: TGTGCCAGCAGCCGCTCGGGGGGAGGCTATGGCTACACCTTC
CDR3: CASSRSGGGYGYTF

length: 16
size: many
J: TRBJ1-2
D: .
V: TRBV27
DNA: TGTGCCAGCAGTCCGTCCTTAATTAATATAAACTATGGCTACACCTTC
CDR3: CASSPSLININYGYTF

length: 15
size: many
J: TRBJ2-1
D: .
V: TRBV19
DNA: TGTGCCAGTAGTAAAGGCGGGAACGTCTACAATGAGCAGTTCTTC
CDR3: CASSKGGNVYNEQFF

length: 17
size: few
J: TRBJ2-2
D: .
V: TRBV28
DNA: TGTGCCAGCAGCCCCCAAAGGGGGGGCCTTGTTTCCCGGGAGCTGTTTTTT
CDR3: CASSPQRGGLVSRELFF

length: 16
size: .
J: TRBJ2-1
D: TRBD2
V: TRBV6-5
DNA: TGTGCCAGCAGTTTACGAGGACTAGCCGCAAGAGATGAGCAGTTCTTC
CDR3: CASSLRGLAARDEQFF

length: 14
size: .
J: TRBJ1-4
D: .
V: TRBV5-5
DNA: TGTGCCAGCAGCTTAGGACCCGGAGGGGAAAAACTGTTTTTT
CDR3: CASSLGPGGEKLFF

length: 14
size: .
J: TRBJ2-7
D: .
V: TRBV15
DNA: TGTGCCACCAGCAGAGGTGGACTGGCCTACGAGCAGTACTTC
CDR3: CATSRGGLAYEQYF

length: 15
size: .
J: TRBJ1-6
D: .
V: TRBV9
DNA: TGTGCCAGCAGCAAGGGGAGGGAAGAGCTTTCACCCCTCCACTTT
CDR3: CASSKGREELSPLHF

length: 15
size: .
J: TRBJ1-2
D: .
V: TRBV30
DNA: TGTGCCTGGGGGACCCTGGGGGCCTCCCTCTATGGCTACACCTTC
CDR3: CAWGTLGASLYGYTF

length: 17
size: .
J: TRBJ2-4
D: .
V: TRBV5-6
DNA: TGTGCCAGCAGCTTTTCCCCCATAACAGGCCGCGGGGACATTCAGTACTTC
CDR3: CASSFSPITGRGDIQYF

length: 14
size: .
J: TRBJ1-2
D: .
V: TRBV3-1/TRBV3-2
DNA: TGTGCCAGCAGCCAAGTCCAGGGTAACTATGGCTACACCTTC
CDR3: CASSQVQGNYGYTF